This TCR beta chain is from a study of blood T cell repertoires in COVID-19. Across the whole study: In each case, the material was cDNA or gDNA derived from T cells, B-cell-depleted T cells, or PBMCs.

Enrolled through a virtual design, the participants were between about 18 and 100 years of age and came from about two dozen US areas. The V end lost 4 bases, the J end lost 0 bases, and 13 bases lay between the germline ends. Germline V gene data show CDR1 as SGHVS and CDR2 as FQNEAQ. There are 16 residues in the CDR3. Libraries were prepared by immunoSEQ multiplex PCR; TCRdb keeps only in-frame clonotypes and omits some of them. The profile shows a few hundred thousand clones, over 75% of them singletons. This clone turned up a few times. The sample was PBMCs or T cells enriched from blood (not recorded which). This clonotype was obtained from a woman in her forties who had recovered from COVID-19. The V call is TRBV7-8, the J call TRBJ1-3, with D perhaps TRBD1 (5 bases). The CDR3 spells CASSYPDRSSGNTIYF. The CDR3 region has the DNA TGTGCCAGCAGCTATCCTGACAGAAGCTCTGGAAACACCATATATTTT.